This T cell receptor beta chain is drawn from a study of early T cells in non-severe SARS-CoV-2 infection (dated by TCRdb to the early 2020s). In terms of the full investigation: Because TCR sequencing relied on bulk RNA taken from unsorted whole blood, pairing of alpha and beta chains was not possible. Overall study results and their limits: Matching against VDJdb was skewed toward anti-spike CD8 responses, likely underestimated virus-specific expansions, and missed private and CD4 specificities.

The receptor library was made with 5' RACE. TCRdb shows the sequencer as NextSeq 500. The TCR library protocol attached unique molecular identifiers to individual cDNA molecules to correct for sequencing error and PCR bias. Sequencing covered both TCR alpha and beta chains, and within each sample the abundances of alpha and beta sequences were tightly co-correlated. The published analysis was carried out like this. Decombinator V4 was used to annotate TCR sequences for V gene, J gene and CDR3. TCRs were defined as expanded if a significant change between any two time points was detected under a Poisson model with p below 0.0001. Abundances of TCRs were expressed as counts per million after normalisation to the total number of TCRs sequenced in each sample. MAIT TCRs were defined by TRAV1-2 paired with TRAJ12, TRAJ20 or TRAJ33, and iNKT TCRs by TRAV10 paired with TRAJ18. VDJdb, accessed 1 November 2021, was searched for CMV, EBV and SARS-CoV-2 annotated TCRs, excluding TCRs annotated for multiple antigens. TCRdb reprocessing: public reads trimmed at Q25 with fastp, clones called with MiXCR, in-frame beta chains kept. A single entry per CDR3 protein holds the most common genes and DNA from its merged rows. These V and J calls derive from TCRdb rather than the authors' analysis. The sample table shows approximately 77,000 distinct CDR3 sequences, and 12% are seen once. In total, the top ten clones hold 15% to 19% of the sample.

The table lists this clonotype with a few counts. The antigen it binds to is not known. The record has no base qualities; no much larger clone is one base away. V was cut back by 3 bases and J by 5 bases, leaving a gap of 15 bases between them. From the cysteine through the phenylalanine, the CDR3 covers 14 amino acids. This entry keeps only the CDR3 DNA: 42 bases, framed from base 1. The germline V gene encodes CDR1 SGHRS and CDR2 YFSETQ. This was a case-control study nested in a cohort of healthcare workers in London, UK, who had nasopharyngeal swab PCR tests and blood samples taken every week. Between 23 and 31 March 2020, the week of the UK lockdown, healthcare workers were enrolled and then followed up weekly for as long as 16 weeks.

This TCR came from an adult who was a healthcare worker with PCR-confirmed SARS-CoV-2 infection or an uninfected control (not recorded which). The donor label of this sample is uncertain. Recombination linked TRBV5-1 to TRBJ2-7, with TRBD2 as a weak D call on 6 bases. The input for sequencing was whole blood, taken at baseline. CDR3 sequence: CASSSVDYSHEQYF. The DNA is TGCGCCAGCAGCTCAGTGGACTATAGCCACGAGCAGTACTTC. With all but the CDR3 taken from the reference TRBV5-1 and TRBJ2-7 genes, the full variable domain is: KAGVTQTPRYLIKTRGQQVTLSCSPISGHRSVSWYQQTPGQGLQFLFEYFSETQRNKGNFPGRFSGRQFSNSRSEMNVSTLELGDSALYLCASSSVDYSHEQYFGPGTRLTVT.